A single sample gave rise to the 10 T cell receptor beta chains below, sequenced in a study of regulatory T cells in long-lasting Graves disease. The time point here: persistent/refractory GD, antithyroid drugs over 5 years with positive TRAb. PBMC-extracted RNA yielded the TCR library. HTBI primers from iRepertoire and Arm-PCR of CDR3 regions yielded the TCR beta libraries. In TCRdb, the multiplex PCR reads were re-called with MiXCR into one record per CDR3 protein. The data contain 300,000 to 500,000 distinct CDR3 sequences, roughly 20% of them singletons. This specimen consisted of peripheral blood mononuclear cells (PBMCs), obtained when the disease was refractory, from a patient treated with antithyroid drugs. The receptors originated from a female donor with Graves disease.

The V gene is TRBV19, the J gene TRBJ1-1; D call uncertain. The V gene's germline CDR1 is LNHDA and CDR2 SQIVND (reference sequence). Between the trimmed V and J ends, which lost 10 bases and 1 base, there was a span of 16 bases. This CDR3 is 14 amino acids long. In DNA, the CDR3 is TGTGCCACCACCGACACCCGAGGGAACACTGAAGCTTTCTTT. Protein product: CATTDTRGNTEAFF. The full variable domain, in which reference TRBV19 and TRBJ1-1 provide the parts outside the CDR3, is DGGITQSPKYLFRKEGQNVTLSCEQNLNHDAMYWYRQDPGQGLRLIYYSQIVNDFQKGDIAEGYSVSREKKESFPLTVTSAQKNPTAFYLCATTDTRGNTEAFFGQGTRLTVV.

This chain links TRBV9 with TRBJ1-6; D unresolved. Germline V lookup: CDR1 SGDLS, CDR2 YYNGEE. The CDR3 extends over 13 amino acids. The V and J ends lost 0 bases and 15 bases respectively, with 13 bases between them. CDR3: CASSVAVVGYLHF. The CDR3 DNA reads TGTGCCAGCAGCGTAGCGGTGGTAGGTTACCTCCACTTT.

This clonotype was found many times. The chain is built from TRBV15 and TRBJ2-7; 7 nucleotides align to TRBD1. Germline loops: CDR1 LNHNV, CDR2 YYDKDF (reference sequence). This CDR3 has 16 residues. J lost 3 bases, V lost 0 bases, and 8 bases had no gene match. Written as DNA, the CDR3 is TGTGCCACCAGCAGAGATAGACAGGGAAAGCTCTACGAGCAGTACTTC. Translated, it gives CATSRDRQGKLYEQYF.

This chain uses TRBV20-1 with TRBJ2-1, with D perhaps matching TRBD2 (6 bases). CDR1 and CDR2 (germline): DFQATT, SNEGSKA (reference sequence). V was shortened by 8 bases and J by 9 bases, with 20 bases between the two germline ends. The length of the CDR3 is 13 residues. The CDR3 is CSTGLAGTSEQFF. DNA of the CDR3: TGCAGTACGGGACTCGCTGGTACAAGTGAGCAGTTCTTC.

Ten or more counts support this clonotype. At one boundary the junction diverges from the germline segment, which might be a read error. This sequence joins TRBV28 and TRBJ2-4, with 9 bases identical to TRBD2. CDR1 is MDHEN, CDR2 SYDVKM, per germline. The CDR3 totals 13 residues. This chain's CDR3 is CASSLRLAGPSDF. CDR3 bases: TGTGCCAGCAGTTTAAGGCTAGCGGGACCCTCAGACTTC.

The sample holds many counts of this clonotype. The V gene is TRBV28, the J gene TRBJ2-5; D is unclear. Germline values: CDR1 MDHEN, CDR2 SYDVKM. V lost 6 bases, J lost 7 bases, and 9 bases lay in between. The CDR3 is made up of 11 amino acids. CDR3 coding DNA: TGTGCCAGCAGCTCATCCACGACCCAGTACTTC. Translated, it gives CASSSSTTQYF. Full variable domain (remainder filled in from reference TRBV28 and TRBJ2-5): DVKVTQSSRYLVKRTGEKVFLECVQDMDHENMFWYRQDPGLGLRLIYFSYDVKMKEKGDIPEGYSVSREKKERFSLILESASTNQTSMYLCASSSSTTQYFGPGTRLLVL.

As for this clonotype: At one boundary the junction diverges from the germline segment, which might be a read error. The V and J genes are TRBV25-1 and TRBJ2-1; D is possibly TRBD1 or TRBD2 (5 bases each). The assigned J gene may be wrong: the sequence end matches TRBJ2-5 better. The CDR3 has 15 residues. Germline V gene sequence: CDR1 MGHDK, CDR2 SYGVNS. The chain's CDR3 is CVSSPARGNIETQYF. The DNA of the CDR3 is TGTGTCAGCAGTCCCGCGAGGGGTAATATAGAGACCCAGTACTTC.

The V gene is TRBV20-1, the J gene TRBJ1-6; 8 positions agree with TRBD1. The V gene end was trimmed by 5 bases and the J gene end by 2 bases; junction bases not matched to a gene: 5. The CDR3 spans 15 residues. Germline CDR1 is DFQATT and CDR2 is SNEGSKA (reference sequence). CDR3 in DNA: TGCAGTGCTTCAAAGACAGGGGCCTATAATTCACCCCTCCACTTT. Residues: CSASKTGAYNSPLHF.

This clonotype has a handful of counts. The V and J genes are TRBV12-5 and TRBJ2-7; D is possibly TRBD2 (6 bases). CDR3 length: 14 amino acids. V was trimmed by 6 bases and J by 2 bases, leaving 14 bases between them. From germline, CDR1 is LGHNT and CDR2 FRNRAP. Here the CDR3 DNA reads TGTGCTAGTGGCTCCGGGACTCGACCCTACGAGCAGTACTTC. Translating gives CASGSGTRPYEQYF.

This clonotype appeared many times. This chain joins TRBV12-3 or TRBV12-4 and TRBJ2-7; unclear D gene. The CDR3 has 15 amino acids. Trimming took off 6 bases at V and 3 bases at J, with 18 bases between the two ends. The CDR3 loop is CASSPRFQIFYEQYF. Here the CDR3 DNA reads TGTGCCAGCAGCCCAAGGTTCCAAATTTTCTACGAGCAGTACTTC.